This paragraph covers one T cell receptor beta chain sequence. Its antigen is undetermined. Sampled while nominally healthy, donors likely had unrecorded immune exposures. The source of the sample is a study of cytomegalovirus exposure and HLA in healthy donors. Study observations and caveats: Cytomegalovirus-associated status was assigned to 150 or so TCR beta chains. What TCR beta sequences reportedly achieved was accurate prediction of HLA-A and HLA-B alleles in most subjects.

The PCR ran on 60 Vbeta and 13 Jbeta primers. Sequenced by immunoSEQ multiplex PCR; TCRdb stores in-frame clones only, minus some. The ten top clones account for 1% to 1.5%, within a sample of 150,000 to 200,000 clones. Germline V gene data show CDR1 as LNHDA and CDR2 as SQIVND (reference sequence). The CDR3 spans 12 residues. The junction had 0 bases not matched to a gene; V was cut back by 7 bases and J by 2 bases. Material for sequencing was PBMCs. The chain couples TRBV19 to TRBJ2-7, with 9 nucleotides matching TRBD2. This TCR came from an older woman in good health and CMV-seronegative. The CDR3 sequence is CASTSGTYEQYF. Written as DNA, the CDR3 is TGTGCCAGTACTAGCGGGACCTACGAGCAGTACTTC. Full variable domain (rest looked up from reference TRBV19 and TRBJ2-7): DGGITQSPKYLFRKEGQNVTLSCEQNLNHDAMYWYRQDPGQGLRLIYYSQIVNDFQKGDIAEGYSVSREKKESFPLTVTSAQKNPTAFYLCASTSGTYEQYFGPGTRLTVT.